The clone carrying this T cell receptor beta chain appeared a few times. The sample belongs to a study of human T cells and chemical hapten exposure. The time point denotes: pre-sensitization, week 0. Treatment noted: therapeutic diphenylcyclopropenone sensitization with weekly scalp DPC. Each CDR3 protein is one row after TCRdb ran MiXCR on the RACE reads. Here the sample spans a few hundred thousand distinct CDR3 sequences, about 5% being singletons. V dropped 6 bases and J dropped 3 bases, with 12 bases sitting between them. CDR3 length: 14 amino acids. The material sequenced was whole blood, taken in connection with sensitization to the hapten diphenylcyclopropenone (DPC). The rearrangement joins TRBV12-3 or TRBV12-4 to TRBJ2-1; D could derive from TRBD1 or TRBD2 (6 bases each). This sequence was found in a young woman with alopecia areata. Some clones in this sample may be carry-over from other donors' samples. CDR3 DNA sequence: TGTGCCAGCAGCAGACAGGAGGGCTACAATGAGCAGTTCTTC. It is translated as CASSRQEGYNEQFF.